Given below is one TCR beta chain in context. Its antigen is unknown. Both 60 Vbeta primers and 13 Jbeta primers went into the PCR. Data came from immunoSEQ multiplex PCR; TCRdb stores just in-frame clones and leaves some out. The table lists 35,000 to 40,000 clones, around three fifths of them singletons. The CDR3 is made up of 14 amino acids. With V trimmed by 4 bases and J by 1 base, 3 bases remained unmatched. CDR1 MNHNS and CDR2 SASEGT come from the germline V gene. These data originate in a study of cytomegalovirus exposure and HLA in healthy donors. Points from the study as a whole: Solely CMV serostatus was available to characterize immune exposure. Most of the TCR beta V segments (in an earlier analysis) were productive either about 90% or about 30% of the time.

The sample consisted of PBMCs. V gene TRBV6-1 combines with J gene TRBJ2-5; 7 positions match TRBD1. The TCR was taken from a man aged 45-65 years in good health and CMV-seropositive. The DNA for the CDR3 is TGTGCCAGCAGTGGTGGGGACAGCCAAGAGACCCAGTACTTC. Its protein is CASSGGDSQETQYF.